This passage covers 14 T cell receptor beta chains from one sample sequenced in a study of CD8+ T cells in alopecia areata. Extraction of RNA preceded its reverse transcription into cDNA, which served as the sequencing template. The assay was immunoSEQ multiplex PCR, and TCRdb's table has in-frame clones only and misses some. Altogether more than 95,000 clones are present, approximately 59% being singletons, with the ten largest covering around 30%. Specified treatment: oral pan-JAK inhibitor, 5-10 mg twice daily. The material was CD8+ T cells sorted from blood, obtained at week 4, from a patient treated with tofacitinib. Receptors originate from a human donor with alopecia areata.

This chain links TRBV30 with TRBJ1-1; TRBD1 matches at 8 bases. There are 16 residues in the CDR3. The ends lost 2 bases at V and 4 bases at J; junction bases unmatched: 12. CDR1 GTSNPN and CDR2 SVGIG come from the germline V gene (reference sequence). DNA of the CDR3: TGTGCCTGGAGTCCAGCGGACAGGGAATACGGCACTGAAGCTTTCTTT. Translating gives CAWSPADREYGTEAFF.

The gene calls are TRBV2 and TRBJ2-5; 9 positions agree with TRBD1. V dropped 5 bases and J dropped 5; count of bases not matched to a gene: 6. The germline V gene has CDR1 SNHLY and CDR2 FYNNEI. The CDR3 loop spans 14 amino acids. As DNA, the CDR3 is TGTGCCAGCAGTACATACAGGGGGCTGGAGACCCAGTACTTC. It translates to CASSTYRGLETQYF.

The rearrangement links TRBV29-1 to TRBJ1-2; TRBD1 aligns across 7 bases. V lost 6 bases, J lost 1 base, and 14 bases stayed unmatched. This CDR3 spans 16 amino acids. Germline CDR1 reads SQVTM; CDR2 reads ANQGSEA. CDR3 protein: CSVRTTGTESNYGYTF. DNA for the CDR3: TGCAGCGTAAGAACAACCGGGACAGAAAGTAACTATGGCTACACCTTC.

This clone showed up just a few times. CDR3 protein: CASSLTGNSGNQPQHF. For the CDR3, the DNA is TGTGCCAGCAGTTTGACGGGGAATAGTGGCAATCAGCCCCAGCATTTT. The V and J genes are TRBV28 and TRBJ1-5; D is unclear. Trimming removed 3 bases from V and 2 bases from J, with 14 bases in between. Germline CDR1 and CDR2: MDHEN and SYDVKM. This CDR3 is built from 16 residues.

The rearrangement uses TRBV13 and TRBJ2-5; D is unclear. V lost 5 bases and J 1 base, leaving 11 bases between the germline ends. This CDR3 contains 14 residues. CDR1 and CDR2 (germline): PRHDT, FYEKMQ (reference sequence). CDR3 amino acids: CASSTTISQETQYF. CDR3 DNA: TGTGCCAGCAGCACCACTATATCCCAAGAGACCCAGTACTTC.

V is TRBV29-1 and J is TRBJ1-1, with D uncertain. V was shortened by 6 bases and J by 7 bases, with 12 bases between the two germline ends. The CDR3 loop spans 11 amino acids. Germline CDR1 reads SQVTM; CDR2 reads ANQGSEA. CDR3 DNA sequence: TGCAGCGTAGCAGGAGAAGTTGAAGCTTTCTTT. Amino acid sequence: CSVAGEVEAFF. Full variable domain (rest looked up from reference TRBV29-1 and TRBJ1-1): SAVISQKPSRDICQRGTSLTIQCQVDSQVTMMFWYRQQPGQSLTLIATANQGSEATYESGFVIDKFPISRPNLTFSTLTVSNMSPEDSSIYLCSVAGEVEAFFGQGTRLTVV.

The DNA of the CDR3 is TGTGCCAGCAGTGAGCTTAAGGCCTCGGGGCATTCACCCCTCCACTTT. This codes for CASSELKASGHSPLHF. The rearrangement uses TRBV2 and TRBJ1-6, with D possibly being TRBD1 (5 bases). The germline V gene has CDR1 SNHLY and CDR2 FYNNEI. The CDR3 has 16 amino acids. Deletions cut 3 bases from V and 8 bases from J, with 17 bases between.

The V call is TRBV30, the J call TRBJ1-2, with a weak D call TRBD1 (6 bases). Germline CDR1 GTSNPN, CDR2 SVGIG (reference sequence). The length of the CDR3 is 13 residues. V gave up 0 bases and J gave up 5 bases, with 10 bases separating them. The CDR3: CAWSVAQGYGYTF. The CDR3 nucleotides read TGTGCCTGGAGTGTAGCACAGGGATATGGCTACACCTTC.

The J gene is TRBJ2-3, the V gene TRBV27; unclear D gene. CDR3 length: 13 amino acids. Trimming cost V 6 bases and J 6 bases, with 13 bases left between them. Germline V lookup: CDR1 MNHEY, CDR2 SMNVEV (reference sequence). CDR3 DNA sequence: TGTGCCAGCAGCTTGGTAGTTCTGGATACGCAGTATTTT. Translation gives CASSLVVLDTQYF.

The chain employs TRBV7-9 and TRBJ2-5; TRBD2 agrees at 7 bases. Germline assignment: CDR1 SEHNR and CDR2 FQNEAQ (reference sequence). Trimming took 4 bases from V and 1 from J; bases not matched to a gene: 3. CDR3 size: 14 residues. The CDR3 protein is CASSSPSGQETQYF. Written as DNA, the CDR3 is TGTGCCAGCAGCTCCCCTAGCGGCCAAGAGACCCAGTACTTC.

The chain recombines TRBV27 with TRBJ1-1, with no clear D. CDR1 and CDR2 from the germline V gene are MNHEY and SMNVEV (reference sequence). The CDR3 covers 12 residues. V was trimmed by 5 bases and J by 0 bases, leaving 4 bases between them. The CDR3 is CASSTMNTEAFF. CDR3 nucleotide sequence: TGTGCCAGCAGTACCATGAACACTGAAGCTTTCTTT.

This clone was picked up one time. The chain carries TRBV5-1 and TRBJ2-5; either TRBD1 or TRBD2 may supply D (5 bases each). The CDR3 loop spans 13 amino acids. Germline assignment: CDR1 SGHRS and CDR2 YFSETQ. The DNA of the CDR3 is TGCGGCCCCCGAGGGGCAGACCAAGAGACCCAGTACTTC. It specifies CGPRGADQETQYF.

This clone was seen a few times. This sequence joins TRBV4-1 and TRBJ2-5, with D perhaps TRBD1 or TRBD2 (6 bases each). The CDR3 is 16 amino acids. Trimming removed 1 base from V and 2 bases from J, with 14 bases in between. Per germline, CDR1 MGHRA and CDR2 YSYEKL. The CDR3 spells CASSQVEGGLQETQYF. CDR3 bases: TGCGCCAGCAGCCAAGTTGAGGGGGGCTTACAAGAGACCCAGTACTTC.

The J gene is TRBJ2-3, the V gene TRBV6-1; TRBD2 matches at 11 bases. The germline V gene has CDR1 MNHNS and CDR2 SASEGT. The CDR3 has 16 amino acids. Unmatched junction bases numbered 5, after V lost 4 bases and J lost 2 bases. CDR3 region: CASSALAGASTDTQYF. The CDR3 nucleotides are TGTGCCAGCAGTGCACTAGCGGGGGCTTCCACAGATACGCAGTATTTT.